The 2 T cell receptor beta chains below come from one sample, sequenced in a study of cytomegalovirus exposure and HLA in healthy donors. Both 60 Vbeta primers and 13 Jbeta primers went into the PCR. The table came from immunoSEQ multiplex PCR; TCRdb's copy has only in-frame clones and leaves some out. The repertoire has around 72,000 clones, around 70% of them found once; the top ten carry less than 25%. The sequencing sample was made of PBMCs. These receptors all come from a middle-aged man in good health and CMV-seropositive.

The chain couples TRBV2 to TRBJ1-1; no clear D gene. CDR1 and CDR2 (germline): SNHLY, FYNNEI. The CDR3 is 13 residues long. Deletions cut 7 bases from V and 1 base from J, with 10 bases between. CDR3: CASNMYKNTEAFF. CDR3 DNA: TGTGCCAGCAACATGTACAAGAACACTGAAGCTTTCTTT. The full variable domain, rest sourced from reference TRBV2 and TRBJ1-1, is EPEVTQTPSHQVTQMGQEVILRCVPISNHLYFYWYRQILGQKVEFLVSFYNNEISEKSEIFDDQFSVERPDGSNFTLKIRSTKLEDSAMYFCASNMYKNTEAFFGQGTRLTVV.

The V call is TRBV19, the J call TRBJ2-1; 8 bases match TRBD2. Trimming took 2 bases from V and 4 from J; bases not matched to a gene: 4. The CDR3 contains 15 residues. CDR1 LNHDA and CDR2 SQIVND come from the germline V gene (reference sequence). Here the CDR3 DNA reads TGTGCCAGTAGTATATCGGCTAGCGGGTACAATGAGCAGTTCTTC. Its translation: CASSISASGYNEQFF.